This is a list of T cell receptor beta chains from one sample in a study of blood T cells in healthy people across ages. TCRdb analysed the 5' RACE reads with MiXCR anew, one entry per CDR3 protein. The sample contains under 1,000,000 distinct CDR3 sequences, 36% of which appear only once. Sequenced: blood. The receptors were sampled from a man aged 18 to 29 in good health. Each CDR3 is given with its conserved first and last residue.

TRBJ1-1 | TRBV28 | CASSSPDRDEAFF
TRBJ1-2 | TRBV12-3/TRBV12-4 | CASSLRTGAPSYGYTF
TRBJ1-1 | TRBV20-1 | CSARGPERNTEAFF
TRBJ1-3 | TRBV9 | CASSVDGSGNTIYF
TRBJ2-5 | TRBV7-2 | CASSYHPGQVAGNEQYF
TRBJ1-1 | TRBV20-1 | CSAPYRGYTEAFF
TRBJ2-3 | TRBV6-6 | CASTTPAKTDTQYF
TRBJ2-3 | TRBV4-3 | CASSQGMGRSNTDTQYF
TRBJ1-5 | TRBV7-2 | CASSLAPSNQPQHF
. | TRBV6-5 | CASSYSGGLYYNEQYF
TRBJ1-5 | TRBV20-1 | CSAREGGTGANQPQHF
TRBJ1-2 | TRBV20-1 | CSARDRGQGAVGYTF
TRBJ2-5 | TRBV14 | CASSRFETQYF
TRBJ2-3 | TRBV12-3/TRBV12-4 | CASSSEGGADMQYF
TRBJ2-7 | TRBV29-1 | CSVTGKYEQYF
TRBJ2-1 | TRBV2 | CAIMRQNPSEQFF
TRBJ2-1 | TRBV5-1 | CASSWEAVSYNEQFF
TRBJ2-1 | TRBV3-1 | CASSPTRGEQFF
TRBJ1-1 | TRBV14 | CASSQGGRVGTEAFF
TRBJ2-4 | TRBV3-1 | CASSFGRGGKNIQYF
TRBJ2-1 | TRBV4-3 | CASSPDGSGDNEQFF
TRBJ2-4 | TRBV4-2 | CASSQDRGGSKNIQYF
. | TRBV24-1 | CATSGVGQETQFF
TRBJ2-3 | TRBV10-3 | CATKTATDTQYF
TRBJ2-3 | TRBV7-2 | CASSLIGLLTDTQYF
TRBJ2-1 | TRBV20-1 | CSARDARGAYNEQFF
TRBJ1-5 | TRBV12-3/TRBV12-4 | CASSFSGDQPQHF
TRBJ2-5 | TRBV29-1 | CSVESGGAGQYF
TRBJ1-1 | TRBV4-1 | CASSWQGGEAFF
TRBJ2-3 | TRBV7-2 | CASSPPRDTQYF
TRBJ1-1 | TRBV6-5 | CASRSAGQGMTEAFF
. | TRBV20-1 | CSASLGLSAETQYF
TRBJ1-1 | TRBV12-3/TRBV12-4 | CASRRAGTGSTEAFF
TRBJ2-7 | TRBV5-1 | CASSREDRGREQYF
TRBJ1-2 | TRBV5-1 | CASSYRGTVNYGYTF
TRBJ2-2 | TRBV4-1 | CASSRGTLNTGELFF
TRBJ2-3 | TRBV7-2 | CASSSTTGGDGDTQYF
TRBJ1-5 | TRBV5-1 | CASSLDGTTVLNQPQHF
TRBJ1-2 | TRBV28 | CASSSPGQEGRVNYGYTF
TRBJ2-3 | TRBV7-9 | CASSLAQGLDTQYF
TRBJ2-2 | TRBV6-2/TRBV6-3 | CASSYFMRELFF
. | TRBV7-2 | CASSLEGAGACEQYF
TRBJ1-5 | TRBV7-9 | CASSLEGNSQPQHF
TRBJ1-1 | TRBV20-1 | CSALRRGSSTEAFF
TRBJ1-2 | TRBV20-1 | CSTRDRETHDYGYTF
TRBJ2-7 | TRBV5-8 | CASSFGWDEQYF